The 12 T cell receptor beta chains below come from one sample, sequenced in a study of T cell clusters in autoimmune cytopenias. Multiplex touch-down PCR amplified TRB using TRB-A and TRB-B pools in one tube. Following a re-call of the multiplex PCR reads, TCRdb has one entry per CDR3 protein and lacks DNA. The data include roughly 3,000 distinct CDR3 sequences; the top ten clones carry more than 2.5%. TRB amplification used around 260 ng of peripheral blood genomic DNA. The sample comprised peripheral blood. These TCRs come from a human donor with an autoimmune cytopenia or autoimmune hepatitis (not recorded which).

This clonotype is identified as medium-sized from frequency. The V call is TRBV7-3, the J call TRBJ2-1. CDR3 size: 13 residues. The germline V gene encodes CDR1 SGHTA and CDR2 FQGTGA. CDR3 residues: CASNRGWSDEQFF.

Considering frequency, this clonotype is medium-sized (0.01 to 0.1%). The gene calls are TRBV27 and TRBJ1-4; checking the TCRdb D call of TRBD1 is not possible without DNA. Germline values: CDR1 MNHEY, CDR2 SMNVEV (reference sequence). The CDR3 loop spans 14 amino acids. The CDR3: CASRDRGRSEKLFF.

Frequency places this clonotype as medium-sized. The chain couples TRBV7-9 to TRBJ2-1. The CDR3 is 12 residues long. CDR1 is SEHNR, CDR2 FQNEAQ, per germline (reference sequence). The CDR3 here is CASSLTGNEQFF.

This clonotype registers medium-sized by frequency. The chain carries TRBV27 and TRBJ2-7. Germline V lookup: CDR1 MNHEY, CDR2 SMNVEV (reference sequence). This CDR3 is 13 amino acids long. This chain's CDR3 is CASSLTGSYEQYF.

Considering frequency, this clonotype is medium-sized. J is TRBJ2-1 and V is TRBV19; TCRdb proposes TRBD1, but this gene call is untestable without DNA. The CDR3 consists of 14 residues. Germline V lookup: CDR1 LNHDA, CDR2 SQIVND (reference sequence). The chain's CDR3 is CASSWTGDYNEQFF. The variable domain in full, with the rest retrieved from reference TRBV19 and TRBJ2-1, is DGGITQSPKYLFRKEGQNVTLSCEQNLNHDAMYWYRQDPGQGLRLIYYSQIVNDFQKGDIAEGYSVSREKKESFPLTVTSAQKNPTAFYLCASSWTGDYNEQFFGPGTRLTVL.

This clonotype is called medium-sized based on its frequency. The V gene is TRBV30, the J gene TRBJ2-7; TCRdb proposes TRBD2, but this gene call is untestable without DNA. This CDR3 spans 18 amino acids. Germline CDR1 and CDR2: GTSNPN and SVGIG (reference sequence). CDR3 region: CAWSVRLAGGEGWREQYF.

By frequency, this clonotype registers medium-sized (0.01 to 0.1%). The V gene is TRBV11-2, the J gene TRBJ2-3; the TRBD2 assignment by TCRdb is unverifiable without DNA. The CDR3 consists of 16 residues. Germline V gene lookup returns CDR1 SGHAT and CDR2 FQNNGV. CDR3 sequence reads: CASSFVRRGFTDTQYF.

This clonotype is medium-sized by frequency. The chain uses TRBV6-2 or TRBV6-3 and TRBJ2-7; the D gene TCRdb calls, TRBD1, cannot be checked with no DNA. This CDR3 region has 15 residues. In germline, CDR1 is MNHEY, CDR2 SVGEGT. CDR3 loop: CASSSGTVYTYEQYF.

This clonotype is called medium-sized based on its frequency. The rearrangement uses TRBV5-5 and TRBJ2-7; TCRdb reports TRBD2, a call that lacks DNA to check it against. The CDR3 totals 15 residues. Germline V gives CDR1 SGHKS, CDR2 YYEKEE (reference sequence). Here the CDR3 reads CASSLVASVAYEQYF. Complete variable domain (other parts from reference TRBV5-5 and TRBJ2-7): DAGVTQSPTHLIKTRGQQVTLRCSPISGHKSVSWYQQVLGQGPQFIFQYYEKEERGRGNFPDRFSARQFPNYSSELNVNALLLGDSALYLCASSLVASVAYEQYFGPGTRLTVT.

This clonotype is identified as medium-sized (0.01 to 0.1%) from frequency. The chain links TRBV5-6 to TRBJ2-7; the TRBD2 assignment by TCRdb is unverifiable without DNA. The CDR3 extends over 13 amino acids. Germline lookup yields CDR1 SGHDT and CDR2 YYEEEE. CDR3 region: CASSLVEEDEQYF.

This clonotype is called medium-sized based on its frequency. This chain's CDR3 is CASSWASGGSSYEQYF. V gene TRBV19 combines with J gene TRBJ2-7; TCRdb indicates TRBD2, and absent DNA this call remains unverified. Germline V gives CDR1 LNHDA, CDR2 SQIVND (reference sequence). The CDR3 is 16 amino acids.

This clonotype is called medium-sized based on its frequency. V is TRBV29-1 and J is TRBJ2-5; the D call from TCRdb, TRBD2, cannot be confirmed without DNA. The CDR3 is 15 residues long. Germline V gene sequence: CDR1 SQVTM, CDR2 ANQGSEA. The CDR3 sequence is CSVATSGGPQETQYF.